The subject of this entry is one T cell receptor (beta chain). TCRdb's table, derived via immunoSEQ multiplex PCR, lists solely in-frame clones and lacks some. This table holds 55,000 to 80,000 clones, approximately 87% found once. This sample is drawn from a study of T cell changes during pregnancy in multiple sclerosis. The CDR3 loop spans 18 amino acids. The V gene end was trimmed by 0 bases and the J gene end by 4 bases; junction bases not matched to a gene: 7. CDR1 and CDR2 from the germline V gene are LGHNA and YNFKEQ. The gene calls are TRBV4-2 and TRBJ2-1, with 12 bases aligning to TRBD2. The sequence was obtained from a female donor in good health, enrolled as a control in a pregnancy study. Sequenced here: peripheral blood, sampled after pregnancy. This CDR3 reads CASSQEASGRAGYNEQFF. The CDR3 coding sequence is TGTGCCAGCAGCCAAGAGGCTAGCGGGAGGGCCGGATACAATGAGCAGTTCTTC.